The 27 T cell receptor beta chains listed next were all sequenced from one sample in a study of blood T cell repertoires in COVID-19. The assay was immunoSEQ multiplex PCR, and TCRdb's table has in-frame clones only and misses some. The sample shows approximately 200,000 clones, 80% to 90% of them seen only once. The sequencing input was peripheral blood. These receptors were obtained from a man aged 45 to 65 who had recovered from COVID-19.

This clone was counted once. The chain links TRBV5-1 to TRBJ1-4; TRBD1 might be the D (6 bases). CDR3 length: 13 amino acids. V was shortened by 3 bases and J by 8 bases, with 11 bases between the two germline ends. The germline V gene has CDR1 SGHRS and CDR2 YFSETQ. CDR3 sequence reads: CASSSRDNEKLFF. CDR3 nucleotide sequence: TGCGCCAGCAGCTCCCGGGACAACGAAAAACTGTTTTTT. The full variable domain, in which reference TRBV5-1 and TRBJ1-4 provide the parts outside the CDR3, is KAGVTQTPRYLIKTRGQQVTLSCSPISGHRSVSWYQQTPGQGLQFLFEYFSETQRNKGNFPGRFSGRQFSNSRSEMNVSTLELGDSALYLCASSSRDNEKLFFGSGTQLSVL.

This clone was recorded a few times. This chain connects TRBV19 to TRBJ1-6, with 11 bases lining up with TRBD1. The CDR3 has 16 residues. V lost 6 bases and J lost 8; bases outside the gene matches: 9. CDR1 and CDR2 from the germline V gene are LNHDA and SQIVND (reference sequence). This chain's CDR3 is CASSYRDRGMDSPLHF. CDR3 nucleotides: TGTGCCAGTAGCTACCGGGACAGGGGGATGGATTCACCCCTCCACTTT.

This clone has more than one count but fewer than ten. This sequence joins TRBV2 and TRBJ2-6, with D hard to call. Germline values: CDR1 SNHLY, CDR2 FYNNEI. V was shortened by 7 bases and J by 0 bases, with 10 bases between the two germline ends. CDR3 length: 15 residues. The chain's CDR3 is CASTPEPSGANVLTF. The CDR3, as DNA: TGTGCCAGCACCCCGGAGCCCTCTGGGGCCAACGTCCTGACTTTC.

The chain uses TRBV6-5 and TRBJ1-2, with 8 bases matching TRBD1. V was pared by 6 bases and J by 3 bases, with 9 bases of the junction left unmatched. The length of the CDR3 is 15 residues. Looked up from germline, CDR1 is MNHEY and CDR2 is SVGAGI. The CDR3 nucleotides are TGTGCCAGCAGAAGACAGGGGCAAGGGGACTATGGCTACACCTTC. Translating it yields CASRRQGQGDYGYTF.

J is TRBJ2-1 and V is TRBV18; TRBD2 might be the D (6 bases). Germline values: CDR1 KGHSH, CDR2 LQKENI. This CDR3 spans 13 amino acids. V lost 4 bases, J lost 8 bases, and 12 bases lay in between. The CDR3 DNA reads as TGTGCCAGCTCACAATCTAGCGTCGATGAGCAGTTCTTC. Translating it yields CASSQSSVDEQFF.

The rearrangement joins TRBV28 to TRBJ1-1, with 9 bases matching TRBD1. The V and J ends lost 5 bases and 1 base, in that order; junction bases with no gene match: 5. The germline V gene has CDR1 MDHEN and CDR2 SYDVKM. This CDR3 contains 15 residues. In DNA, the CDR3 is TGTGCCAGCAGTACAGGGGGCCGGGCGAACACTGAAGCTTTCTTT. This translates into CASSTGGRANTEAFF.

The rearrangement uses TRBV5-4 and TRBJ1-1; maybe TRBD1 (6 bases). Trimming took 7 bases from V and 6 from J, leaving 16 bases between them. The CDR3 is 13 residues long. Germline CDR1 reads SGHNT; CDR2 reads YYREEE (reference sequence). The CDR3 region has the DNA TGTGCCAGCGGGGGCGGAGCTAAGCCTGAAGCTTTCTTT. Its translation is CASGGGAKPEAFF.

The V and J genes are TRBV5-1 and TRBJ2-1, with D maybe TRBD1 (5 bases). Trimming removed 4 bases from V and 6 bases from J, with 14 bases in between. This CDR3 has 14 residues. The V gene's germline CDR1 is SGHRS and CDR2 YFSETQ. CDR3 coding DNA: TGCGCCAGCAGCCCGGAAGGGGTCTCCAATGAGCAGTTCTTC. It encodes CASSPEGVSNEQFF.

The chain couples TRBV7-8 to TRBJ2-3, with D perhaps matching TRBD1 (8 bases). Trimming took 5 bases from V and 2 from J, leaving 17 bases between them. Germline-derived CDR1 and CDR2 are SGHVS and FQNEAQ. CDR3 size: 16 residues. CDR3 protein: CASSQRTGRDTDTQYF. CDR3 bases: TGTGCCAGCAGCCAAAGGACAGGGAGGGACACAGATACGCAGTATTTT.

CDR3 in amino acids: CASAKTGNTEAFF. CDR3 DNA sequence: TGTGCCAGCGCTAAGACAGGGAACACTGAAGCTTTCTTT. The chain joins TRBV2 to TRBJ1-1, with D maybe TRBD1 (6 bases). V gave up 8 bases and J gave up 1 base, with 11 bases separating them. From germline, CDR1 is SNHLY and CDR2 FYNNEI. The CDR3 consists of 13 residues.

The chain carries TRBV28 and TRBJ1-1, with 8 bases lining up with TRBD1. Germline trimming cut 2 bases from V and 10 bases from J; bases unmatched to any gene: 9. Germline V CDR1 and CDR2: MDHEN, SYDVKM. This CDR3 spans 14 amino acids. CDR3 amino acids: CASSLLGQGIVAFF. The CDR3 DNA reads as TGTGCCAGCAGTTTACTCGGACAGGGCATTGTAGCTTTCTTT.

The chain joins TRBV24-1 to TRBJ2-1; maybe TRBD1 (6 bases). The CDR3 covers 17 residues. The V end lost 3 bases, the J end lost 1 base, and 15 bases lay between the germline ends. The V gene's germline CDR1 is KGHDR and CDR2 SFDVKD. The CDR3: CATSDPQGRGSYNEQFF. The DNA for the CDR3 is TGTGCCACCAGTGATCCGCAGGGGAGAGGGTCCTACAATGAGCAGTTCTTC.

The chain is built from TRBV5-1 and TRBJ2-3, with 13 bases aligning to TRBD2. The CDR3 is 17 amino acids. CDR1 is SGHRS, CDR2 YFSETQ, per germline. With 3 bases clipped from V and 4 bases from J, the junction kept 8 bases outside the gene matches. The CDR3 nucleotides are TGCGCCAGCAGCTCCTTGACTAGCGGGAGGCAATCAGATACGCAGTATTTT. Protein: CASSSLTSGRQSDTQYF.

The chain uses TRBV18 and TRBJ2-3, with 8 bases aligning to TRBD2. The V gene end was trimmed by 4 bases and the J gene end by 0 bases; junction bases not matched to a gene: 12. The CDR3 contains 18 residues. Germline lookup yields CDR1 KGHSH and CDR2 LQKENI. The CDR3, as DNA: TGTGCCAGCTCACACCAGGGAACGGCTAGCGGGAGCACAGATACGCAGTATTTT. Residues: CASSHQGTASGSTDTQYF. Full variable domain (remainder filled in from reference TRBV18 and TRBJ2-3): NAGVMQNPRHLVRRRGQEARLRCSPMKGHSHVYWYRQLPEEGLKFMVYLQKENIIDESGMPKERFSAEFPKEGPSILRIQQVVRGDSAAYFCASSHQGTASGSTDTQYFGPGTRLTVL.

The J gene is TRBJ2-1, the V gene TRBV4-2; D gene ambiguous. CDR1 LGHNA and CDR2 YNFKEQ come from the germline V gene. CDR3 length equals 13 residues. V was shortened by 0 bases and J by 9 bases, with 9 bases between the two germline ends. Written as DNA, the CDR3 is TGTGCCAGCAGCCAAGACCTAGTCCTTGAGCAGTTCTTC. Translation: CASSQDLVLEQFF.

The rearrangement joins TRBV13 to TRBJ2-1; the match to TRBD2 covers 12 bases. This CDR3 region has 16 residues. The germline CDR1 and CDR2 sequences are PRHDT and FYEKMQ (reference sequence). V lost 5 bases and J lost 7; bases outside the gene matches: 9. CDR3 sequence reads: CASSTRLAGEWNEQFF. In DNA form, the CDR3 reads TGTGCCAGCAGCACCAGACTAGCGGGAGAATGGAATGAGCAGTTCTTC.

This chain joins TRBV2 and TRBJ2-7; TRBD2 agrees at 13 bases. The CDR3 covers 14 residues. The germline V gene has CDR1 SNHLY and CDR2 FYNNEI. Trimming cost V 6 bases and J 4 bases; bases outside gene matches: 3. The CDR3 coding sequence is TGTGCCAGCAGGCCGGGACTAGCGGGATACGAGCAGTACTTC. Its protein product is CASRPGLAGYEQYF.

The rearrangement joins TRBV18 to TRBJ2-1; TRBD2 matches at 9 bases. CDR1 KGHSH and CDR2 LQKENI come from the germline V gene. V shed 2 bases and J 9 bases; nucleotides not matched to a gene: 8. This CDR3 spans 15 amino acids. CDR3 DNA: TGTGCCAGCTCACCAAATTTCGGACTAGCGAGTGAGCAGTTCTTC. Translation gives CASSPNFGLASEQFF.

In the case of this clone: The sample has other DNA sequences that encode this CDR3 too. The chain has TRBV27 and TRBJ2-1, with TRBD2 matching 8 bases. The CDR3 is made up of 15 amino acids. Germline-derived CDR1 and CDR2 are MNHEY and SMNVEV (reference sequence). V was clipped by 6 bases and J by 3 bases; unmatched bases: 7. CDR3 coding DNA: TGTGCCAGCAGCCCTCTAGCGGGCGGCTACAATGAGCAGTTCTTC. Translating gives CASSPLAGGYNEQFF.

The V call is TRBV27, the J call TRBJ2-7; 8 nucleotides agree with TRBD1. The germline gives CDR1 MNHEY, CDR2 SMNVEV (reference sequence). With 3 bases clipped from V and 4 bases from J, the junction kept 8 bases outside the gene matches. CDR3 length equals 15 residues. CDR3 DNA: TGTGCCAGCAGTTTTGACCCCAGGACAGGGTACGAGCAGTACTTC. This translates into CASSFDPRTGYEQYF.

The table lists this clone with a few counts. J is TRBJ2-7 and V is TRBV6-5; D not resolved. V was clipped by 0 bases and J by 6 bases, with 12 bases between them. This CDR3 region has 14 residues. Germline-derived CDR1 and CDR2 are MNHEY and SVGAGI. The CDR3 DNA reads TGTGCCAGCAGTTACTCGAGGTCGACCCTCGAGCAGTACTTC. Translating gives CASSYSRSTLEQYF.

The V call is TRBV25-1, the J call TRBJ2-3; possible D gene TRBD1, 5 bases. Per germline, CDR1 MGHDK and CDR2 SYGVNS. The ends were cut back, 3 bases at V and 4 bases at J, with 17 bases in the middle. The CDR3 spans 16 residues. The CDR3 DNA follows: TGTGCCAGCAGTGATGGGCCCCTCAGGGATGCAGATACGCAGTATTTT. It encodes CASSDGPLRDADTQYF.

The chain has TRBV10-1 and TRBJ2-4; tentatively, D is TRBD2 (6 bases). Between the trimmed V and J ends, which lost 3 bases and 7 bases, there was a span of 10 bases. Looked up from germline, CDR1 is WNHNN and CDR2 is SYGVQD (reference sequence). The CDR3 loop spans 13 amino acids. CDR3 region: CASSEGGTNIQYF. CDR3 bases: TGCGCCAGCAGTGAAGGAGGGACTAACATTCAGTACTTC.

This CDR3 is CASSLAKTSGIQETQYF. The CDR3 DNA sequence: TGTGCCAGCAGCTTGGCCAAAACTAGCGGAATCCAAGAGACCCAGTACTTC. V and J are TRBV5-8 and TRBJ2-5, with 8 bases aligning to TRBD2. Germline loops: CDR1 SGHTS, CDR2 YDEGEE. V gave up 0 bases and J gave up 1 base; unmatched junction bases: 8. The CDR3 is 17 amino acids.

The chain links TRBV15 to TRBJ2-5, with 16 bases that match TRBD2. Losses at the gene ends were 2 bases for V and 4 bases for J; bases not matched to a gene: 10. Germline CDR1 and CDR2: LNHNV and YYDKDF (reference sequence). The CDR3 covers 19 residues. CDR3 sequence: CATSRSRPGTSGRGETQYF. The CDR3 coding sequence is TGTGCCACCAGCAGATCACGTCCCGGGACTAGCGGGAGGGGAGAGACCCAGTACTTC.

The rearrangement links TRBV14 to TRBJ1-2, with D perhaps matching TRBD1 (5 bases). The CDR3 covers 13 residues. The V and J ends lost 4 bases and 8 bases respectively, with 14 bases between them. The V gene's germline CDR1 is SGHDN and CDR2 FVKESK. The CDR3 loop is CASSPLINRGYTF. CDR3 in DNA: TGTGCCAGCAGCCCCCTTATCAACAGGGGCTACACCTTC. The variable domain in full, with the rest retrieved from reference TRBV14 and TRBJ1-2, is EAGVTQFPSHSVIEKGQTVTLRCDPISGHDNLYWYRRVMGKEIKFLLHFVKESKQDESGMPNNRFLAERTGGTYSTLKVQPAELEDSGVYFCASSPLINRGYTFGSGTRLTVV.

In nucleotides, the CDR3 is TGCAGCGTTCTCCGGGACAGCGGCTACACCTTC. Amino acid sequence: CSVLRDSGYTF. The gene calls are TRBV29-1 and TRBJ1-2; 7 bases align to TRBD1. Germline V gene data show CDR1 as SQVTM and CDR2 as ANQGSEA. V lost 5 bases and J lost 8; bases outside the gene matches: 5. This CDR3 is built from 11 residues.